The 14 T cell receptor beta chains below were found in one sample sequenced in a study of Graves' ophthalmopathy and Graves' hyperthyroidism. Researchers took RNA transcripts and amplified TCR beta CDR3 regions from them. Following a first-round RT-PCR that used HTBI primers, a second-round multiplex PCR was carried out. From the multiplex PCR reads, TCRdb called clonotypes with MiXCR, one entry per CDR3 protein. The table lists about 480,000 distinct CDR3 sequences, approximately 15% of them singletons, with 9.8% in the top ten. Sequencing used blood. These receptors were obtained from a woman in her twenties or thirties with Graves' ophthalmopathy.

There are many counts of this clonotype. The chain employs TRBV13 and TRBJ1-1; tentatively, D is TRBD1 (6 bases). CDR1 is PRHDT and CDR2 is FYEKMQ in the germline V gene (reference sequence). V was cut by 4 bases and J by 8 bases, with 11 bases left in between. There are 12 residues in the CDR3. CDR3 nucleotide sequence: TGTGCCAGCAGCTCCCCTACAGGGGAAGCTTTCTTT. Translated, it gives CASSSPTGEAFF.

This clonotype was found many times. CDR3 protein: CASGNTGGYTF. CDR3 DNA: TGTGCCAGCGGGAATACTGGTGGCTACACCTTC. The V and J genes are TRBV6-5 and TRBJ1-2; D not certain. The CDR3 length is 11 residues. Trimming took 8 bases from V and 7 from J, leaving 11 bases between them. Germline-derived CDR1 and CDR2 are MNHEY and SVGAGI.

With regard to this clonotype: One junction end does not reproduce the germline sequence, and a read error may be involved. The chain recombines TRBV7-8 with TRBJ2-7, with D tentatively TRBD2 (6 bases). Germline CDR1 SGHVS, CDR2 FQNEAQ. The CDR3 is 14 residues long. The CDR3 here is CANSLAPSAREQYF. CDR3 coding DNA: TGCGCCAACAGCTTAGCCCCTAGCGCTCGAGAGCAGTACTTC.

V usage is TRBV24-1 and J usage is TRBJ2-5; TRBD1 matches at 8 bases. The junction had 7 bases not matched to a gene; V was cut back by 3 bases and J by 2 bases. This CDR3 region has 16 residues. Germline V CDR1 and CDR2: KGHDR, SFDVKD. The CDR3 region is CATSDPGTGLQETQYF. The CDR3 DNA reads TGTGCCACCAGTGATCCTGGGACAGGACTACAAGAGACCCAGTACTTC.

V is TRBV7-3 and J is TRBJ2-7; 9 bases are shared with TRBD2. Germline CDR1 reads SGHTA; CDR2 reads FQGTGA. The CDR3 is 16 amino acids. Trimming at V came to 1 base and at J to 0 bases, leaving 4 bases not matched to a gene. The CDR3 nucleotides read TGTGCCAGCAGCTTAAACGGAGCGGGAGGCTCCTACGAGCAGTACTTC. As protein: CASSLNGAGGSYEQYF.

This clonotype was found a few times. The genes are TRBV2 and TRBJ2-6; D unresolved. The ends were cut back, 2 bases at V and 2 bases at J, with 7 bases in the middle. The CDR3 is 15 residues long. Germline loops: CDR1 SNHLY, CDR2 FYNNEI. CDR3 loop: CASSESFAGANVLTF. The CDR3 region has the DNA TGTGCCAGCAGTGAATCTTTCGCTGGGGCCAACGTCCTGACTTTC.

There are many counts of this clonotype. V and J are TRBV6-1 and TRBJ2-2; D might be TRBD1 (5 bases). Trimming pared 3 bases from V and 7 bases from J, leaving 12 bases between. The CDR3 contains 14 residues. Germline CDR1 is MNHNS and CDR2 is SASEGT. The CDR3 DNA is TGTGCCAGCAGTGAGAGTTGGGGCGGCGGGGAGCTGTTTTTT. Its protein is CASSESWGGGELFF.

At least ten counts were recorded for this clonotype. The chain's CDR3 is CASSFLYETQYF. CDR3 nucleotide sequence: TGTGCCAGCAGTTTCCTCTATGAGACCCAGTACTTC. The chain joins TRBV6-2 or TRBV6-3 to TRBJ2-5, with unresolved D. The CDR3 is made up of 12 amino acids. Germline-derived CDR1 and CDR2 are MNHEY and SVGEGT. Trimming removed 4 bases at V and 5 bases at J, with 8 bases between.

This clonotype was detected ten times or more. V usage is TRBV6-1 and J usage is TRBJ1-1; D is unresolved. Germline-derived CDR1 and CDR2 are MNHNS and SASEGT. CDR3 length: 12 residues. The V end was cut by 2 bases, the J end by 2 bases, with 3 bases between. CDR3 protein: CASSESNTEAFF. The DNA for the CDR3 is TGTGCCAGCAGTGAAAGCAACACTGAAGCTTTCTTT.

In its sample, this clonotype was seen many times. V usage is TRBV6-2 or TRBV6-3 and J usage is TRBJ2-5; D unresolved. The CDR3 runs to 13 residues. Germline loops: CDR1 MNHEY, CDR2 SVGEGT. Trimming shortened V by 8 bases and J by 5 bases, and 15 bases separated the two germline ends. CDR3 sequence (DNA): TGTGCCAGCTCCCGTTACCTCTGGGAGACCCAGTACTTC. Translation gives CASSRYLWETQYF.

The chain couples TRBV12-3 or TRBV12-4 to TRBJ1-2; D gene uncertain. Trimming left V 5 bases short and J 2 bases short, with 21 bases between. The CDR3 has 17 residues. CDR3 region: CASSPGVRRAHNYGYTF. The CDR3, as DNA: TGTGCCAGCAGTCCTGGGGTGAGGAGGGCGCACAACTATGGCTACACCTTC.

The chain combines TRBV5-1 with TRBJ2-4; possible D gene TRBD2, 6 bases. This CDR3 has 17 residues. Germline CDR1 and CDR2: SGHRS and YFSETQ. Trimming shortened V by 3 bases and J by 2 bases, and 18 bases separated the two germline ends. For the CDR3, the DNA is TGCGCCAGCAGCTGGACTCCCCCGGAGGGGCCCAAAAACATTCAGTACTTC. It codes for CASSWTPPEGPKNIQYF.

The gene calls are TRBV28 and TRBJ2-7; 7 nucleotides align to TRBD2. The J segment lost 6 bases and the V segment lost 4 bases, leaving 9 bases of the junction unmatched. The CDR3 contains 14 residues. Germline CDR1 MDHEN, CDR2 SYDVKM. CDR3 in DNA: TGTGCCAGCAGTTGGGGCGGGAGAGCGACCGAGCAGTACTTC. This gives the protein CASSWGGRATEQYF.

This clonotype was seen at least ten times. The chain has TRBV19 and TRBJ1-2; possible D gene TRBD1, 5 bases. The CDR3 runs 14 residues. Germline V gene data show CDR1 as LNHDA and CDR2 as SQIVND (reference sequence). V was shortened by 7 bases and J by 4 bases, with 16 bases between the two germline ends. CDR3 sequence (DNA): TGTGCCAGTACCCCACGGGGGAGATCCTATGGCTACACCTTC. As protein: CASTPRGRSYGYTF.